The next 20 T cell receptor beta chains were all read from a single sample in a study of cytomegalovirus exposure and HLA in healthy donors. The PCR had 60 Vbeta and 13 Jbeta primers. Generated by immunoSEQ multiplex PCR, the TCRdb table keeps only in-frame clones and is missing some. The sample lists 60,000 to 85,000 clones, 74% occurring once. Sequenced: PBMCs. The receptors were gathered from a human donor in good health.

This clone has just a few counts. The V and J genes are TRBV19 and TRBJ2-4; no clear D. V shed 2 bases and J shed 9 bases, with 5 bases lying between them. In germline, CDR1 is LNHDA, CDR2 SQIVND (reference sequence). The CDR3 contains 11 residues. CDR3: CASSISTIQYF. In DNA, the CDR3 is TGTGCCAGTAGTATATCTACCATTCAGTACTTC.

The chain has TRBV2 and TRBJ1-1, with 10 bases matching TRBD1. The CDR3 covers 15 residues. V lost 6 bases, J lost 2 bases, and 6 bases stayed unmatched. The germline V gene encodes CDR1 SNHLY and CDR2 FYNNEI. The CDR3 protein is CASRGQGTLNTEAFF. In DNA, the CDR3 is TGTGCCAGCAGGGGACAGGGGACCCTAAACACTGAAGCTTTCTTT.

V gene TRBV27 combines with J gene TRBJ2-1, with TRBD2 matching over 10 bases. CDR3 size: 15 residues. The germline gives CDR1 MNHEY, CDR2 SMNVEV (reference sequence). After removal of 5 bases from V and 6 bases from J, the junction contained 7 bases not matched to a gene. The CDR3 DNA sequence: TGTGCCAGCAGTAAACTAGCGGGGCCTGGCAATGAGCAGTTCTTC. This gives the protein CASSKLAGPGNEQFF.

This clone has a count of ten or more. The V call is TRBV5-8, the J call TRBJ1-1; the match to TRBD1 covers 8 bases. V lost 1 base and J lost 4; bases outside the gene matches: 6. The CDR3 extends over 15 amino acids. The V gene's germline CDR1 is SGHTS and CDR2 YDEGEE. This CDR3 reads CASSLFTGGFTEAFF. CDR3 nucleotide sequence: TGTGCCAGCAGCTTGTTTACAGGGGGTTTCACTGAAGCTTTCTTT.

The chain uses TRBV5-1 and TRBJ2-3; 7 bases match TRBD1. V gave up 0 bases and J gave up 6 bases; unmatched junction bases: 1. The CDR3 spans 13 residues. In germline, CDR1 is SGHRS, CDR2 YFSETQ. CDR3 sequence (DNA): TGCGCCAGCAGCTTGGGGGACAGTGATACGCAGTATTTT. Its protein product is CASSLGDSDTQYF.

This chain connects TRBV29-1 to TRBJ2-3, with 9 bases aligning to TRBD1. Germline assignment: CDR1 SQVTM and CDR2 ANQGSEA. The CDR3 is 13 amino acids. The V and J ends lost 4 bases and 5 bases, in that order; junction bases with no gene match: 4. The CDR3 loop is CSVAGQGKDTQYF. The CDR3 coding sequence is TGCAGCGTTGCGGGACAGGGAAAAGATACGCAGTATTTT.

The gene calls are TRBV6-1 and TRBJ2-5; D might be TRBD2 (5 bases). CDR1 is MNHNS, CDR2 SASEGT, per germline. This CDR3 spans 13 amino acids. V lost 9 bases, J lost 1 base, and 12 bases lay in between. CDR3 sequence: CASFRDAQETQYF. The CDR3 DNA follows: TGTGCCAGTTTCCGGGATGCCCAAGAGACCCAGTACTTC.

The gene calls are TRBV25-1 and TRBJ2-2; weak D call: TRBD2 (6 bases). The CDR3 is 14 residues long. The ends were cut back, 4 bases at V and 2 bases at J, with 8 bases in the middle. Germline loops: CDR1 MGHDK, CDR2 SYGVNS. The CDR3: CASSGRENTGELFF. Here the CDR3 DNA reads TGTGCCAGCAGTGGGCGGGAAAACACCGGGGAGCTGTTTTTT.

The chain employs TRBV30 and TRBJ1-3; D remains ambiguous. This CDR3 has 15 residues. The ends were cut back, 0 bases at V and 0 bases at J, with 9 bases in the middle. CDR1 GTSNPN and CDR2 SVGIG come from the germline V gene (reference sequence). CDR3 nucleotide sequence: TGTGCCTGGAGTGTAATCCTGTCCTCTGGAAACACCATATATTTT. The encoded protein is CAWSVILSSGNTIYF.

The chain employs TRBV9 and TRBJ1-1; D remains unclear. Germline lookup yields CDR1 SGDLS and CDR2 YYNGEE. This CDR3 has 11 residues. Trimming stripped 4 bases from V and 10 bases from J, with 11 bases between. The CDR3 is CASSSGLRAFF. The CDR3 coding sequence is TGTGCCAGCAGCTCAGGACTCAGAGCTTTCTTT.

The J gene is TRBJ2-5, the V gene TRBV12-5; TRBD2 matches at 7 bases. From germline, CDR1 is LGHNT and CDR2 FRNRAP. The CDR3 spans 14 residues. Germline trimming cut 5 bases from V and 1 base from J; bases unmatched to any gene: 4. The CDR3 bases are TGTGCTAGTGGTCCGACTAGCTCCCAAGAGACCCAGTACTTC. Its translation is CASGPTSSQETQYF.

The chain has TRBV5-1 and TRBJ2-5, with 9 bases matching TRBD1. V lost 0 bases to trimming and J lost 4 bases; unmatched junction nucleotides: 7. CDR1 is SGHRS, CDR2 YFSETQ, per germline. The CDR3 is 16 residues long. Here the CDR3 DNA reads TGCGCCAGCAGCTTGGCATGGGACAGGGCTAGAGAGACCCAGTACTTC. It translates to CASSLAWDRARETQYF.

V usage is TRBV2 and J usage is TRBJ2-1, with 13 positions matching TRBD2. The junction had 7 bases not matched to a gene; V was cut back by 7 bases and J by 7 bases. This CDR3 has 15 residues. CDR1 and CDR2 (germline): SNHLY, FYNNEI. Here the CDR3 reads CASTLLAGGGNEQFF. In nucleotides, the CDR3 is TGTGCCAGCACCCTACTAGCGGGAGGGGGGAATGAGCAGTTCTTC.

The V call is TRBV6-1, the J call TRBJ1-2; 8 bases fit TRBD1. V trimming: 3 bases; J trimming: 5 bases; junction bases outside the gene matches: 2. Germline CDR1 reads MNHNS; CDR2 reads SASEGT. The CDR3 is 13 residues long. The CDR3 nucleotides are TGTGCCAGCAGTGAGACAGGGGATTATGGCTACACCTTC. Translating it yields CASSETGDYGYTF.

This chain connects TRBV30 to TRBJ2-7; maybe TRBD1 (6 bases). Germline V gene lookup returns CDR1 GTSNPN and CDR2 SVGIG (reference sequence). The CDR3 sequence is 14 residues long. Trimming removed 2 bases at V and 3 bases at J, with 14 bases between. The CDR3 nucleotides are TGTGCCTGGAGTCCCTGGGACACCTACTACGAGCAGTACTTC. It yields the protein CAWSPWDTYYEQYF.

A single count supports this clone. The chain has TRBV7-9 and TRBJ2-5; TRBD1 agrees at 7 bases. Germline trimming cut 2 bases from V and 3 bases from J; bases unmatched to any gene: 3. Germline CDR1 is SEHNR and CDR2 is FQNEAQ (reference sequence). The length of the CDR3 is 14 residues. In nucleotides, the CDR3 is TGTGCCAGCAGCTTATGGGACAGCAAAGAGACCCAGTACTTC. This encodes CASSLWDSKETQYF.

CDR3 nucleotide sequence: TGTGCCAGCAGTAAGGTGGGACAGCCCTACGAGCAGTACTTC. This codes for CASSKVGQPYEQYF. This chain uses TRBV6-5 with TRBJ2-7; TRBD1 agrees at 7 bases. Unmatched junction bases numbered 6, after V lost 5 bases and J lost 2 bases. CDR1 and CDR2 from the germline V gene are MNHEY and SVGAGI. CDR3 length: 14 amino acids.

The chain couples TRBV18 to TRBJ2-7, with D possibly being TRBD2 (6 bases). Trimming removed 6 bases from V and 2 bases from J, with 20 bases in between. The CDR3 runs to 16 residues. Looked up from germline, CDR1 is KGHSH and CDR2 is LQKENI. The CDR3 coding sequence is TGTGCCAGCTCTCCTAACGTGGGACTGGCTACCTACGAGCAGTACTTC. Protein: CASSPNVGLATYEQYF.

The CDR3 DNA reads TGTGCCAGCAGCTTAAGACAGGCCCCCTACGAGCAGTACTTC. Protein sequence: CASSLRQAPYEQYF. V and J are TRBV7-8 and TRBJ2-7, with D tentatively TRBD1 (6 bases). The CDR3 has 14 amino acids. Germline V gene sequence: CDR1 SGHVS, CDR2 FQNEAQ. Deletions cut 2 bases from V and 2 bases from J, with 10 bases between. The complete variable domain, with remaining parts taken from reference TRBV7-8 and TRBJ2-7, reads GAGVSQSPRYKVAKRGQDVALRCDPISGHVSLFWYQQALGQGPEFLTYFQNEAQLDKSGLPSDRFFAERPEGSVSTLKIQRTQQEDSAVYLCASSLRQAPYEQYFGPGTRLTVT.

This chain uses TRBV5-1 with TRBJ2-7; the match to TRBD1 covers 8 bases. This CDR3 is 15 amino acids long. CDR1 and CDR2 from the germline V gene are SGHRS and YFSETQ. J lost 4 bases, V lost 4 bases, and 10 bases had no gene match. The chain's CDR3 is CASSARGTGKYEQYF. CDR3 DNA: TGCGCCAGCAGCGCTCGCGGGACAGGAAAATACGAGCAGTACTTC.